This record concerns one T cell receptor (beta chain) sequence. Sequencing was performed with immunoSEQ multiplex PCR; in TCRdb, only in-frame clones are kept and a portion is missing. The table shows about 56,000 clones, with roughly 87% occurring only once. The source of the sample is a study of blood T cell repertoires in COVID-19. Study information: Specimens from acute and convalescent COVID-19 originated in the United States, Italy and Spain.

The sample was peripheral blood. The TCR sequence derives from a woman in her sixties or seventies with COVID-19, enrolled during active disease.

CDR3 amino acids: CASRVGQGVTEAFF. The DNA for the CDR3 is TGTGCCAGCAGGGTTGGACAGGGCGTCACTGAAGCTTTCTTT. The chain joins TRBV7-9 to TRBJ1-1; the match to TRBD1 covers 8 bases. The CDR3 length is 14 residues. The ends lost 6 bases at V and 4 bases at J; junction bases unmatched: 7. Germline V CDR1 and CDR2: SEHNR, FQNEAQ (reference sequence).